The 24 T cell receptor beta chains below were found in one sample sequenced in a study of blood T cell repertoires in COVID-19. Assay: immunoSEQ multiplex PCR; the TCRdb copy retains only in-frame clones and omits some. The table includes about 210,000 clones, less than 90% detected once. Sequencing was done on a sample of peripheral blood. These TCRs come from a woman aged 80 or over with COVID-19, enrolled during active disease.

The chain carries TRBV27 and TRBJ2-1; D possibly corresponds to TRBD2 (6 bases). Germline assignment: CDR1 MNHEY and CDR2 SMNVEV (reference sequence). Trimming shortened V by 5 bases and J by 8 bases, and 16 bases separated the two germline ends. The CDR3 has 14 residues. CDR3 amino acids: CASSPRGLFYEQFF. CDR3 coding DNA: TGTGCCAGCAGTCCTCGGGGGTTGTTCTATGAGCAGTTCTTC.

The chain employs TRBV7-8 and TRBJ2-1, with D possibly matching TRBD1 (6 bases). Trimming cost V 1 base and J 6 bases, with 10 bases left between them. Germline V gives CDR1 SGHVS, CDR2 FQNEAQ. CDR3 length: 14 amino acids. The CDR3 is CASSLVGASNEQFF. The CDR3, as DNA: TGTGCCAGCAGCTTAGTGGGGGCGTCCAATGAGCAGTTCTTC.

The rearrangement links TRBV28 to TRBJ1-1, with TRBD1 as a possible D gene (5 bases). CDR3 length equals 15 residues. V gave up 4 bases and J gave up 1 base, with 13 bases separating them. CDR1 and CDR2 (germline): MDHEN, SYDVKM. As DNA, the CDR3 is TGTGCCAGCAGTTCAGGGTGGGGAAGGAACACTGAAGCTTTCTTT. Its protein product is CASSSGWGRNTEAFF.

The chain combines TRBV28 with TRBJ2-5; 12 nucleotides match TRBD2. CDR3 length equals 15 residues. Germline CDR1 is MDHEN and CDR2 is SYDVKM. With 5 bases clipped from V and 4 bases from J, the junction kept 5 bases outside the gene matches. The CDR3 DNA is TGTGCCAGCAGTGATGGACTAGCGGGAAGAGAGACCCAGTACTTC. Encoded protein: CASSDGLAGRETQYF.

The rearrangement links TRBV14 to TRBJ2-7, with D perhaps matching TRBD1 (5 bases). CDR3 length: 13 residues. Germline CDR1 and CDR2: SGHDN and FVKESK. V lost 0 bases to trimming and J lost 3 bases, with 6 bases between them. The CDR3 is CASSQEQGYEQYV. The CDR3 nucleotides are TGTGCCAGCAGCCAAGAGCAGGGCTACGAGCAGTACGTC.

There are a few counts of this clone. The chain links TRBV2 to TRBJ1-1; D ambiguous. V lost 3 bases, J lost 5 bases, and 10 bases lay in between. Germline V gene sequence: CDR1 SNHLY, CDR2 FYNNEI. CDR3 length: 13 residues. CDR3 sequence: CASSDSRLTEAFF. The CDR3 DNA follows: TGTGCCAGCAGTGACTCCCGACTTACTGAAGCTTTCTTT. The variable domain in full, completed from reference TRBV2 and TRBJ1-1, reads EPEVTQTPSHQVTQMGQEVILRCVPISNHLYFYWYRQILGQKVEFLVSFYNNEISEKSEIFDDQFSVERPDGSNFTLKIRSTKLEDSAMYFCASSDSRLTEAFFGQGTRLTVV.

The chain joins TRBV4-3 to TRBJ1-4; the D gene is possibly TRBD1 (5 bases). This CDR3 contains 17 residues. V was trimmed by 0 bases and J by 2 bases, leaving 13 bases between them. The germline V gene encodes CDR1 LGHNA and CDR2 YSLEER. The CDR3 nucleotides read TGCGCCAGCAGCCAAGATTGGGGGGGAAGCACTAATGAAAAACTGTTTTTT. This translates into CASSQDWGGSTNEKLFF.

The V call is TRBV5-1, the J call TRBJ2-7; D may be TRBD2 (5 bases). Trimming cost V 0 bases and J 3 bases, with 13 bases left between them. CDR1 and CDR2 from the germline V gene are SGHRS and YFSETQ. The CDR3 covers 15 residues. The CDR3 region has the DNA TGCGCCAGCAGCTTGGGGTCGGAGGCTTTCTACGAGCAGTACGTC. Protein sequence: CASSLGSEAFYEQYV.

This chain links TRBV6-5 with TRBJ2-5; no firm D call. The CDR3 has 15 amino acids. V lost 6 bases, J lost 2 bases, and 16 bases lay in between. Germline-derived CDR1 and CDR2 are MNHEY and SVGAGI. The CDR3 DNA reads as TGTGCCAGCAGGTGGGCCCAGCCTCTACAAGAGACCCAGTACTTC. It encodes CASRWAQPLQETQYF.

The chain employs TRBV7-9 and TRBJ2-5; TRBD1 is a possible D gene (5 bases). The V gene lost 3 bases and the J gene lost 3 bases, with 17 bases spanning the gap. Per germline, CDR1 SEHNR and CDR2 FQNEAQ (reference sequence). The CDR3 is 16 amino acids. The DNA of the CDR3 is TGTGCCAGCAGCTTTAGGACACCGGATCGGAAAGAGACCCAGTACTTC. It yields the protein CASSFRTPDRKETQYF.

The rearrangement links TRBV7-3 to TRBJ1-4; possible D gene TRBD1, 6 bases. CDR3 length: 13 residues. Between the trimmed V and J ends, which lost 0 bases and 8 bases, there was a span of 7 bases. The germline V gene has CDR1 SGHTA and CDR2 FQGTGA. In nucleotides, the CDR3 is TGTGCCAGCAGCTTAACGACAGGCGAAAAACTGTTTTTT. Translation gives CASSLTTGEKLFF.

The DNA for the CDR3 is TGTGCCAGTAGTATACCAGGAAAATATGGCTACACCTTC. Its translation: CASSIPGKYGYTF. V usage is TRBV19 and J usage is TRBJ1-2; no clear D. Germline lookup yields CDR1 LNHDA and CDR2 SQIVND (reference sequence). The length of the CDR3 is 13 residues. Trimming took off 2 bases at V and 5 bases at J, with 9 bases between the two ends. Using reference TRBV19 and TRBJ1-2 for the parts outside the CDR3, the full variable domain is DGGITQSPKYLFRKEGQNVTLSCEQNLNHDAMYWYRQDPGQGLRLIYYSQIVNDFQKGDIAEGYSVSREKKESFPLTVTSAQKNPTAFYLCASSIPGKYGYTFGSGTRLTVV.

The genes are TRBV15 and TRBJ2-5; possible D gene TRBD2, 7 bases. Germline CDR1 is LNHNV and CDR2 is YYDKDF (reference sequence). CDR3 length: 16 amino acids. V lost 2 bases to trimming and J lost 5 bases, with 18 bases between them. CDR3 DNA sequence: TGTGCCACCAGCAGATCCCGGGGCAGGGGAGGGGAGACCCAGTACTTC. This translates into CATSRSRGRGGETQYF.

The J gene is TRBJ1-5, the V gene TRBV19; TRBD1 matches 9 bases. Germline V gene lookup returns CDR1 LNHDA and CDR2 SQIVND (reference sequence). This CDR3 is 17 amino acids long. V gave up 5 bases and J gave up 0 bases; unmatched junction bases: 8. For the CDR3, the DNA is TGTGCCAGTAGTTCGCGGACAGGGGCTTATAGCAATCAGCCCCAGCATTTT. This gives the protein CASSSRTGAYSNQPQHF.

The chain has TRBV7-2 and TRBJ2-5; 9 positions agree with TRBD2. The CDR3 length is 18 residues. V shed 5 bases and J 0 bases; nucleotides not matched to a gene: 13. Germline V gives CDR1 SGHTA, CDR2 FQGNSA. CDR3 region: CASSLSHRVAGDQETQYF. The CDR3, as DNA: TGTGCCAGCAGCCTCTCCCATAGGGTAGCGGGGGACCAAGAGACCCAGTACTTC.

This clone appeared once. The V gene is TRBV5-6, the J gene TRBJ1-4, with D possibly TRBD1 on 5 matching bases. CDR1 and CDR2 from the germline V gene are SGHDT and YYEEEE. This CDR3 contains 14 residues. The ends were cut back, 2 bases at V and 5 bases at J, with 10 bases in the middle. This chain's CDR3 is CASSFRQTNEKLFF. The CDR3 DNA is TGTGCCAGCAGCTTCCGACAGACCAATGAAAAACTGTTTTTT.

Regarding this clone: The sample holds other DNA sequences that translate to the same CDR3. The genes are TRBV30 and TRBJ1-5; D perhaps matches TRBD1 (5 bases). CDR1 is GTSNPN, CDR2 SVGIG, per germline (reference sequence). The CDR3 length is 13 residues. Trimming stripped 2 bases from V and 7 bases from J, with 12 bases between. CDR3 protein: CAWSRQGGQPQHF. In nucleotides, the CDR3 is TGTGCCTGGAGTCGGCAGGGAGGGCAGCCCCAGCATTTT.

The V gene is TRBV19, the J gene TRBJ1-5; D is possibly TRBD1 (5 bases). V dropped 6 bases and J dropped 8 bases, with 14 bases sitting between them. The CDR3 contains 13 residues. Germline CDR1 reads LNHDA; CDR2 reads SQIVND (reference sequence). The CDR3 DNA is TGTGCCAGTAGATCCAGGGATGTCGAGCCCCAGCATTTT. This gives the protein CASRSRDVEPQHF.

This chain joins TRBV5-4 and TRBJ2-3, with 12 bases that match TRBD1. The germline V gene has CDR1 SGHNT and CDR2 YYREEE (reference sequence). The CDR3 sequence is 16 residues long. J gave up 10 bases and V 4 bases, and 13 bases lay outside the gene matches. CDR3 sequence reads: CASSAGTGGLGLAQYF. The DNA for the CDR3 is TGTGCCAGCAGCGCCGGGACAGGGGGCTTAGGTCTCGCGCAGTATTTT.

The chain has TRBV12-3 or TRBV12-4 and TRBJ1-2; D call uncertain. Trimming removed 0 bases at V and 8 bases at J, with 4 bases between. The CDR3 consists of 11 residues. The CDR3 here is CASSLAQGYTF. The CDR3, as DNA: TGTGCCAGCAGTTTAGCTCAAGGCTACACCTTC.

The rearrangement joins TRBV28 to TRBJ1-2; 7 positions match TRBD1. This CDR3 has 15 amino acids. V lost 6 bases, J lost 4 bases, and 11 bases stayed unmatched. Germline-derived CDR1 and CDR2 are MDHEN and SYDVKM. The CDR3 DNA is TGTGCCAGCAGGCGAGACAGGGAAAGGGGCTATGGCTACACCTTC. Translating gives CASRRDRERGYGYTF.

This sequence joins TRBV2 and TRBJ2-3, with 10 bases matching TRBD2. The germline V gene encodes CDR1 SNHLY and CDR2 FYNNEI. The trim removed 6 bases at V and 2 bases at J, leaving 8 bases unmatched. The CDR3 has 16 residues. The CDR3 is CASRTGLADITDTQYF. The CDR3 region has the DNA TGTGCCAGCAGAACCGGACTAGCGGATATCACAGATACGCAGTATTTT.

This sequence joins TRBV18 and TRBJ2-7; no definite D call. V was clipped by 6 bases and J by 1 base, with 16 bases between them. The germline V gene encodes CDR1 KGHSH and CDR2 LQKENI. The CDR3 has 15 residues. CDR3 amino acids: CASSPGTPRSYEQYF. In DNA, the CDR3 is TGTGCCAGCTCCCCTGGTACTCCCCGTTCCTACGAGCAGTACTTC.

The rearrangement uses TRBV6-5 and TRBJ2-7; 10 bases agree with TRBD2. This CDR3 has 15 residues. CDR1 and CDR2 (germline): MNHEY, SVGAGI. Unmatched junction bases numbered 3, after V lost 2 bases and J lost 2 bases. The CDR3 region has the DNA TGTGCCAGCAGTTACAAAGCGGGGGGGACCTACGAGCAGTACGTC. Its translation is CASSYKAGGTYEQYV.